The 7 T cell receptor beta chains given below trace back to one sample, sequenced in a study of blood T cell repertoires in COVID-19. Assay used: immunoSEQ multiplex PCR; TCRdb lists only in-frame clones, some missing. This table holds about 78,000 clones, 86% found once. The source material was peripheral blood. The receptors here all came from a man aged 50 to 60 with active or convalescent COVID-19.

The CDR3 sequence is CASSQDVGPSYNEQFF. The DNA for the CDR3 is TGTGCCAGCAGCCAAGATGTGGGGCCTTCCTACAATGAGCAGTTCTTC. The V and J genes are TRBV3-1 (or the pseudogene TRBV3-2) and TRBJ2-1; perhaps TRBD1 as D (5 bases). The CDR3 has 16 amino acids. V was clipped by 0 bases and J by 1 base, with 10 bases between them. CDR1 is LGHDT and CDR2 is YNNKEL in the germline V gene (reference sequence).

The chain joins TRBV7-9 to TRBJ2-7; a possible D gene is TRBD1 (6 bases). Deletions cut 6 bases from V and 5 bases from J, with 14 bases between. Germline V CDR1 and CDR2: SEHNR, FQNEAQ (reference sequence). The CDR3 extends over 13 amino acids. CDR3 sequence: CASSYTGWDEQYV. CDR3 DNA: TGTGCCAGCAGTTATACAGGGTGGGACGAGCAGTACGTC.

The CDR3 bases are TGCGCCAGCAGTCGAGCCGGGACAGGGGGCAACTACAATGAGCAGTTCTTC. Residues: CASSRAGTGGNYNEQFF. The chain joins TRBV10-1 to TRBJ2-1; the match to TRBD1 covers 12 bases. Germline V lookup: CDR1 WNHNN, CDR2 SYGVQD (reference sequence). CDR3 size: 17 residues. J gave up 3 bases and V 5 bases, and 8 bases lay outside the gene matches.

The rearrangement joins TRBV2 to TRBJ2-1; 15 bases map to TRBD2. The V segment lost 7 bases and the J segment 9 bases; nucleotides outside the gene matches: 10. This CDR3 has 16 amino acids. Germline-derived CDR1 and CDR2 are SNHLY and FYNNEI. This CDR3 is CASTGAGLAGGGEQFF. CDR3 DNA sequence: TGTGCCAGCACCGGAGCCGGACTAGCGGGGGGGGGTGAGCAGTTCTTC.

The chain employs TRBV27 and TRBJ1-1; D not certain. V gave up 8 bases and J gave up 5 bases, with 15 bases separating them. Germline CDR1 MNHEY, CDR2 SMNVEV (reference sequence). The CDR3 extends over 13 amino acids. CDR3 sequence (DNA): TGTGCCAGCCGGTCCGTCGCGGGGACTGAAGCTTTCTTT. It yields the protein CASRSVAGTEAFF.

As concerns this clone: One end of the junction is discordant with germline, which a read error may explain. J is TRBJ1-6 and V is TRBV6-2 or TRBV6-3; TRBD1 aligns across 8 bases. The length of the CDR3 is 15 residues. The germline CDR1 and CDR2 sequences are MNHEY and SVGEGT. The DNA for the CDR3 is TGTGCCAGCAGCTCCCAGGGGGCCTACAATTCACCCCTCCACTTT. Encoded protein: CASSSQGAYNSPLHF.

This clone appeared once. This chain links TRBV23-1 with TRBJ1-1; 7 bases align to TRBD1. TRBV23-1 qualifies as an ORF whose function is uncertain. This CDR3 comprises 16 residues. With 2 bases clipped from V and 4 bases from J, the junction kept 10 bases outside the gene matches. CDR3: CASSQIFRDRITEAFF. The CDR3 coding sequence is TGCGCCAGCAGTCAAATCTTTCGGGACAGAATCACTGAAGCTTTCTTT.